This T cell receptor (beta chain) is from a study of brain T cells in children with intractable seizures. Specified time point: blood from clinic visit 5 months post-surgery; TSC patient then seizure free. Surgery cases with the highest brain T cell transcript signatures were chosen for sequencing. Before surgery, patients took at least one anti-epileptic drug. Germline loops: CDR1 SGHNT, CDR2 YYREEE (reference sequence). CDR3 length equals 15 residues. V lost 0 bases and J lost 3, with 10 bases in between. Using immunoSEQ multiplex PCR, the repertoire was profiled, and TCRdb retains in-frame clones only, with some absent. Here the sample spans under 400,000 clones, over 85% being singletons.

The chain has TRBV5-4 and TRBJ1-5; D may be TRBD1 (6 bases). The sample was peripheral blood, taken approximately 5 months after surgery. The TCR originated in a boy in the first two years of life with tuberous sclerosis and intractable seizures. CDR3 sequence (DNA): TGTGCCAGCAGCTTGGGGGCAGGGGTCAATCAGCCCCAGCATTTT. Encoded protein: CASSLGAGVNQPQHF.